These 20 T cell receptor beta chains came from one sample sequenced in a study of blood T cell repertoires in COVID-19. Assay: immunoSEQ multiplex PCR; the TCRdb copy retains only in-frame clones and omits some. Found here are 240,000 or so clones, 75% to 85% of them singletons; the top ten hold 6.5% to 9.5%. Sequenced: peripheral blood. These receptors originate from a woman older than 75 with COVID-19, enrolled during active disease.

The rearrangement uses TRBV18 and TRBJ2-2, with D possibly being TRBD1 (5 bases). The ends were cut back, 5 bases at V and 5 bases at J, with 9 bases in the middle. There are 13 residues in the CDR3. Per the germline V gene, CDR1 is KGHSH and CDR2 is LQKENI. CDR3 DNA sequence: TGTGCCAGCTCAGCGGACACTACCGGGGAGCTGTTTTTT. Encoded protein: CASSADTTGELFF.

The chain combines TRBV19 with TRBJ1-2, with D hard to call. V was clipped by 7 bases and J by 2 bases, with 17 bases between them. The CDR3 has 15 amino acids. The germline gives CDR1 LNHDA, CDR2 SQIVND (reference sequence). In DNA form, the CDR3 reads TGTGCCAGTACCTCGGACGCCGGGAGCAACTATGGCTACACCTTC. Translating it yields CASTSDAGSNYGYTF. The whole variable domain, filled in from reference TRBV19 and TRBJ1-2, reads DGGITQSPKYLFRKEGQNVTLSCEQNLNHDAMYWYRQDPGQGLRLIYYSQIVNDFQKGDIAEGYSVSREKKESFPLTVTSAQKNPTAFYLCASTSDAGSNYGYTFGSGTRLTVV.

J is TRBJ1-2 and V is TRBV5-1; TRBD1 is a possible D gene (5 bases). CDR1 is SGHRS, CDR2 YFSETQ, per germline. V dropped 0 bases and J dropped 0 bases, with 9 bases sitting between them. The CDR3 spans 15 residues. CDR3: CASSLEGLANYGYTF. In nucleotides, the CDR3 is TGCGCCAGCAGCTTGGAGGGGTTAGCTAACTATGGCTACACCTTC.

The rearrangement uses TRBV19 and TRBJ2-7; the D gene is possibly TRBD1 (5 bases). The V end was cut by 7 bases, the J end by 0 bases, with 10 bases between. The CDR3 extends over 13 amino acids. Germline values: CDR1 LNHDA, CDR2 SQIVND (reference sequence). Here the CDR3 reads CASNRGSSYEQYF. The CDR3 DNA sequence: TGTGCCAGTAATAGGGGAAGCTCCTACGAGCAGTACTTC.

The J gene is TRBJ1-6, the V gene TRBV6-5; TRBD1 matches 8 bases. The V segment lost 6 bases and the J segment 9 bases; nucleotides outside the gene matches: 13. The CDR3 is 16 amino acids. Germline assignment: CDR1 MNHEY and CDR2 SVGAGI. The chain's CDR3 is CASSYGQGEWGSPLHF. The CDR3 bases are TGTGCCAGCAGCTACGGACAGGGAGAGTGGGGTTCACCCCTCCACTTT.

V is TRBV5-1 and J is TRBJ2-7; D possibly corresponds to TRBD2 (7 bases). CDR3 size: 14 residues. Germline assignment: CDR1 SGHRS and CDR2 YFSETQ. V lost 2 bases and J 2 bases, leaving 11 bases between the germline ends. The CDR3, as DNA: TGCGCCAGCAGCTTAAGCGGGACACCCTACGAGCAGTACTTC. It encodes CASSLSGTPYEQYF. Supplemented by reference TRBV5-1 and TRBJ2-7, the full variable domain reads KAGVTQTPRYLIKTRGQQVTLSCSPISGHRSVSWYQQTPGQGLQFLFEYFSETQRNKGNFPGRFSGRQFSNSRSEMNVSTLELGDSALYLCASSLSGTPYEQYFGPGTRLTVT.

The chain employs TRBV6-1 and TRBJ2-3, with D hard to call. Trimming took off 1 base at V and 2 bases at J, with 10 bases between the two ends. CDR1 is MNHNS and CDR2 is SASEGT in the germline V gene. This CDR3 contains 15 residues. Here the CDR3 reads CASSEGATYTDTQYF. CDR3 coding DNA: TGTGCCAGCAGTGAAGGGGCTACCTACACAGATACGCAGTATTTT.

This rearrangement joins TRBV11-2 to TRBJ2-1; 12 nucleotides match TRBD2. V dropped 1 base and J dropped 9; count of bases not matched to a gene: 4. Germline CDR1 is SGHAT and CDR2 is FQNNGV. The CDR3 consists of 15 residues. The CDR3 sequence: CASSLGLAGEVEQFF. For the CDR3, the DNA is TGTGCCAGCAGCTTAGGACTAGCGGGAGAGGTTGAGCAGTTCTTC.

This clone was counted a single time. J is TRBJ1-5 and V is TRBV28; 7 nucleotides align to TRBD1. CDR1 is MDHEN, CDR2 SYDVKM, per germline. The length of the CDR3 is 15 residues. Trimming cost V 1 base and J 7 bases; bases outside gene matches: 7. As DNA, the CDR3 is TGTGCCAGCAGTTTATTGATGACAGGGCTGCAGCCCCAGCATTTT. Protein: CASSLLMTGLQPQHF.

This rearrangement joins TRBV3-1 (or the pseudogene TRBV3-2) to TRBJ2-2; D is undetermined. The V end was cut by 4 bases, the J end by 5 bases, with 11 bases between. Germline values: CDR1 LGHDT, CDR2 YNNKEL (reference sequence). The CDR3 totals 14 residues. CDR3 bases: TGTGCCAGCAGCCCGAGTGGGCAGACCGGGGAGCTGTTTTTT. This sequence encodes CASSPSGQTGELFF.

The chain has TRBV19 and TRBJ2-5; 7 bases match TRBD2. CDR3 length equals 15 residues. Germline CDR1 LNHDA, CDR2 SQIVND (reference sequence). V lost 3 bases, J lost 5 bases, and 9 bases stayed unmatched. As DNA, the CDR3 is TGTGCCAGTAGTATCGGGGTAGCGGGCGGGGAGACCCAGTACTTC. This translates into CASSIGVAGGETQYF.

The chain uses TRBV9 and TRBJ2-3, with 9 positions matching TRBD2. The V gene end was trimmed by 1 base and the J gene end by 3 bases; junction bases not matched to a gene: 0. CDR1 is SGDLS and CDR2 is YYNGEE in the germline V gene. The CDR3 length is 14 residues. The CDR3 nucleotides are TGTGCCAGCAGCGTACTAGCGGGGACAGATACGCAGTATTTT. This translates into CASSVLAGTDTQYF.

The V gene is TRBV5-1, the J gene TRBJ1-4; 8 bases align to TRBD1. J gave up 14 bases and V 6 bases, and 12 bases lay outside the gene matches. The CDR3 consists of 13 residues. The V gene's germline CDR1 is SGHRS and CDR2 YFSETQ. The CDR3 DNA follows: TGCGCCAGCATTCCGACAGGGGACGACCTCCTGTTTTTT. This encodes CASIPTGDDLLFF.

V usage is TRBV5-1 and J usage is TRBJ2-2, with D tentatively TRBD1 (5 bases). Trimming took off 4 bases at V and 2 bases at J, with 12 bases between the two ends. Germline CDR1 SGHRS, CDR2 YFSETQ. CDR3 size: 15 residues. The DNA of the CDR3 is TGCGCCAGCAGCCGAATCCAGGGAAACACCGGGGAGCTGTTTTTT. Its protein product is CASSRIQGNTGELFF.

The chain uses TRBV18 and TRBJ1-1; D is unresolved. V was cut by 5 bases and J by 8 bases, with 12 bases left in between. Looked up from germline, CDR1 is KGHSH and CDR2 is LQKENI. There are 12 residues in the CDR3. CDR3 DNA sequence: TGTGCCAGCTCAACCAAGTCGGGGGAAGCTTTCTTT. This codes for CASSTKSGEAFF.

The V and J genes are TRBV7-9 and TRBJ2-5; tentative D call: TRBD2 (5 bases). Germline CDR1 SEHNR, CDR2 FQNEAQ (reference sequence). Trimming stripped 2 bases from V and 3 bases from J, with 19 bases between. The CDR3 spans 17 residues. The CDR3 DNA sequence: TGTGCCAGCAGCTTAATCGGGCGGGTGCTTGAGGAAGAGACCCAGTACTTC. Translated, it gives CASSLIGRVLEEETQYF.

The V call is TRBV6-5, the J call TRBJ2-1; a possible D gene is TRBD2 (7 bases). The CDR3 contains 15 residues. The germline V and J ends were trimmed by 7 bases and 5 bases, with 18 bases remaining between them. Germline values: CDR1 MNHEY, CDR2 SVGAGI. The CDR3 loop reads CASTRLEGGHNEQFF. CDR3 nucleotides: TGTGCCAGCACCAGACTTGAGGGGGGGCACAATGAGCAGTTCTTC.

The chain carries TRBV19 and TRBJ1-5; 8 positions match TRBD1. The length of the CDR3 is 15 residues. The V segment lost 6 bases and the J segment 1 base; nucleotides outside the gene matches: 5. CDR1 is LNHDA and CDR2 is SQIVND in the germline V gene (reference sequence). CDR3 residues: CASRKTGVSNQPQHF. The CDR3 DNA reads as TGTGCCAGTAGGAAGACAGGGGTAAGCAATCAGCCCCAGCATTTT. The full variable domain, in which reference TRBV19 and TRBJ1-5 provide the parts outside the CDR3, is DGGITQSPKYLFRKEGQNVTLSCEQNLNHDAMYWYRQDPGQGLRLIYYSQIVNDFQKGDIAEGYSVSREKKESFPLTVTSAQKNPTAFYLCASRKTGVSNQPQHFGDGTRLSIL.

This chain uses TRBV6-5 with TRBJ2-7, with 7 nucleotides matching TRBD1. Trimming at V came to 5 bases and at J to 6 bases, leaving 10 bases not matched to a gene. Germline CDR1 reads MNHEY; CDR2 reads SVGAGI. The CDR3 is 14 amino acids. CDR3 sequence (DNA): TGTGCCAGCAGTAGAACCGGGACAGCTGGCGAGCAGTACTTC. Protein: CASSRTGTAGEQYF.

J is TRBJ1-5 and V is TRBV6-5, with D perhaps matching TRBD1 (5 bases). Trimming cost V 4 bases and J 3 bases, with 7 bases left between them. Looked up from germline, CDR1 is MNHEY and CDR2 is SVGAGI. CDR3 length: 13 residues. The CDR3 reads CASSSRVNQPQHF. The CDR3 DNA sequence: TGTGCCAGCAGTTCCAGGGTCAATCAGCCCCAGCATTTT.